The entry below describes one TCR beta chain. The data derive from a study of T cells after yellow fever vaccination. The study, taken as a whole, reports: After the booster, approximately 95% of CD4 and more than 75% of CD8 primary-response clones were re-detected.

In TCRdb, the 5' RACE reads were re-called with MiXCR into one record per CDR3 protein. In the table there are 50,000 to 60,000 distinct CDR3 sequences, approximately 7% of which are singletons. Source: CD8+ T cells not binding an NS4B(214-222) dextramer, sorted from PBMCs, taken around 45 days after the first yellow fever vaccination. The TCR sequence derives from a man between 18 and 35 years old who received the YFV17D yellow fever vaccine.

This CDR3 reads CASSLGLAGGPPGELFF. The CDR3 nucleotides are TGTGCCAGCAGCTTAGGCCTAGCGGGGGGGCCCCCCGGGGAGCTGTTTTTT. The chain employs TRBV7-6 and TRBJ2-2, with TRBD2 matching 12 bases. Germline CDR1 SGHVS, CDR2 FNYEAQ. The CDR3 extends over 17 amino acids. V lost 1 base, J lost 6 bases, and 6 bases stayed unmatched.